Shown below are 4 T cell receptor beta chains from a single sample sequenced in a study of shared clonotypes between healthy human individuals. Some clones are missing from TCRdb's copy, which holds only in-frame ones; the method was immunoSEQ multiplex PCR. In the table there are roughly 2.6 million clones, approximately 92% of which are singletons. The source material was naive CD4+ T cells sorted from blood. Indicated subset: CD45RA+ positively selected. These receptors were taken from a man younger than 35 in good health.

The chain couples TRBV5-4 to TRBJ2-7; TRBD1 matches 7 bases. CDR1 is SGHNT, CDR2 YYREEE, per germline (reference sequence). Trimming removed 4 bases from V and 5 bases from J; junction bases left unmatched: 6. The CDR3 spans 13 residues. DNA for the CDR3: TGTGCCAGCAGCGGGGGACAGAGAGACGAGCAGTACTTC. Translating gives CASSGGQRDEQYF.

The rearrangement joins TRBV30 to TRBJ1-5; D remains ambiguous. V lost 3 bases to trimming and J lost 4 bases, with 7 bases between them. The germline CDR1 and CDR2 sequences are GTSNPN and SVGIG (reference sequence). CDR3 length: 12 amino acids. The CDR3, as DNA: TGTGCCTGGAGAGAGGGAAATCAGCCCCAGCATTTT. Amino acids: CAWREGNQPQHF.

The J gene is TRBJ1-2, the V gene TRBV10-3; D is undetermined. Germline V gene sequence: CDR1 ENHRY, CDR2 SYGVKD. V was pared by 1 base and J by 7 bases, with 13 bases between. This CDR3 comprises 14 residues. The CDR3 is CAISEYQGTGGYTF. CDR3 bases: TGTGCCATCAGTGAGTACCAAGGAACGGGTGGCTACACCTTC.

The V call is TRBV12-5, the J call TRBJ1-1; D is unresolved. Between the trimmed V and J ends, which lost 6 bases and 6 bases, there was a span of 8 bases. The CDR3 length is 11 residues. Germline assignment: CDR1 LGHNT and CDR2 FRNRAP. The CDR3, as DNA: TGTGCTAGTGGCAAAAGGGCTGAAGCTTTCTTT. Translation gives CASGKRAEAFF.